Presented here are 14 T cell receptor beta chains from one specimen sequenced in a study of OX40 agonist ivuxolimab in advanced cancers. TCRdb's table, derived via immunoSEQ multiplex PCR, lists solely in-frame clones and lacks some. The sample lists 57,000 or so clones; about four fifths were seen once. The material sequenced was CD4+ or CD8+ T cells sorted from blood, taken in a trial of the OX40 agonist ivuxolimab. These receptors originate from an adult with an advanced solid tumor such as melanoma, head and neck, liver or kidney cancer.

CDR3 in DNA: TGTGCCAGCAGTTTAAGTGTATGGGGACAGGGGAAGTTGAACACTGAAGCTTTCTTT. Protein: CASSLSVWGQGKLNTEAFF. The rearrangement links TRBV28 to TRBJ1-1, with 10 bases lining up with TRBD1. Trimming at V came to 2 bases and at J to 0 bases, leaving 12 bases not matched to a gene. Germline values: CDR1 MDHEN, CDR2 SYDVKM. The CDR3 runs 19 residues.

The sample holds a few counts of this clone. The chain joins TRBV5-6 to TRBJ2-7, with D unresolved. The CDR3 runs 11 residues. Between the trimmed V and J ends, which lost 1 base and 5 bases, there was a span of 4 bases. Germline CDR1 is SGHDT and CDR2 is YYEEEE. DNA of the CDR3: TGTGCCAGCAGCTTGTGGGACGAGCAGTACTTC. Encoded protein: CASSLWDEQYF.

This chain links TRBV11-2 with TRBJ1-4, with 9 bases matching TRBD1. The V gene's germline CDR1 is SGHAT and CDR2 FQNNGV. The V gene end was trimmed by 3 bases and the J gene end by 8 bases; junction bases not matched to a gene: 7. CDR3 size: 15 residues. The CDR3 here is CASSLTGGLGEKLFF. CDR3 in DNA: TGTGCCAGCAGCTTGACAGGGGGTCTAGGGGAAAAACTGTTTTTT. Full variable domain (rest looked up from reference TRBV11-2 and TRBJ1-4): EAGVAQSPRYKIIEKRQSVAFWCNPISGHATLYWYQQILGQGPKLLIQFQNNGVVDDSQLPKDRFSAERLKGVDSTLKIQPAKLEDSAVYLCASSLTGGLGEKLFFGSGTQLSVL.

The V gene is TRBV4-3, the J gene TRBJ2-1, with TRBD2 matching over 7 bases. V shed 0 bases, J shed 2 bases, and the junction held 4 bases outside the gene matches. Germline lookup yields CDR1 LGHNA and CDR2 YSLEER. The CDR3 sequence is 16 residues long. CDR3 in DNA: TGCGCCAGCAGCCAAGAATGGCTAGCGGCCTACAATGAGCAGTTCTTC. It codes for CASSQEWLAAYNEQFF.

The chain uses TRBV6-5 and TRBJ1-1; weak D call: TRBD1 (5 bases). Germline CDR1 is MNHEY and CDR2 is SVGAGI. Trimming took 6 bases from V and 11 from J, leaving 19 bases between them. There are 13 residues in the CDR3. The CDR3 protein is CASSRGWTPLAFF. CDR3 DNA: TGTGCCAGCAGCCGGGGGTGGACTCCTTTGGCTTTCTTT.

This chain connects TRBV5-1 to TRBJ1-2, with D possibly matching TRBD1 (5 bases). Germline lookup yields CDR1 SGHRS and CDR2 YFSETQ. Trimming removed 4 bases from V and 0 bases from J, with 16 bases in between. The CDR3 is 16 amino acids. This CDR3 is CASSTGWGRANYGYTF. The DNA for the CDR3 is TGCGCCAGCAGCACGGGTTGGGGACGGGCTAACTATGGCTACACCTTC.

The V gene is TRBV19, the J gene TRBJ2-7; no clear D. Per the germline V gene, CDR1 is LNHDA and CDR2 is SQIVND (reference sequence). The V and J ends lost 6 bases and 4 bases respectively, with 13 bases between them. There are 13 residues in the CDR3. CDR3 in DNA: TGTGCCAGTAGACTCATTGGCACATACGAGCAGTACTTC. This encodes CASRLIGTYEQYF.

The V and J genes are TRBV4-1 and TRBJ1-3; D remains ambiguous. Germline assignment: CDR1 MGHRA and CDR2 YSYEKL. With 3 bases removed from V and 2 bases from J, the gap between germline ends came to 14 bases. The CDR3 is 16 residues long. CDR3 coding DNA: TGCGCCAGCAGCCAGGAGCAGGTTACGCCTGGAAACACCATATATTTT. Translating gives CASSQEQVTPGNTIYF.

The gene calls are TRBV18 and TRBJ1-1; possible D gene TRBD1, 5 bases. This CDR3 has 15 residues. CDR1 is KGHSH, CDR2 LQKENI, per germline. V gave up 1 base and J gave up 0 bases, with 9 bases separating them. The CDR3 loop is CASSPQRGVNTEAFF. The CDR3 DNA follows: TGTGCCAGCTCACCACAGAGAGGGGTGAACACTGAAGCTTTCTTT.

The chain couples TRBV5-5 to TRBJ2-2, with 10 bases aligning to TRBD1. This CDR3 spans 16 amino acids. V shed 3 bases and J 6 bases; nucleotides not matched to a gene: 8. Per germline, CDR1 SGHKS and CDR2 YYEKEE (reference sequence). The CDR3, as DNA: TGTGCCAGCAGCTCCCATGGGGGACAGGGGTCCGGGGAGCTGTTTTTT. It encodes CASSSHGGQGSGELFF.

This clone was picked up a small number of times. The chain couples TRBV29-1 to TRBJ2-1; 8 nucleotides line up with TRBD2. The CDR3 covers 16 residues. CDR1 and CDR2 from the germline V gene are SQVTM and ANQGSEA. V was clipped by 0 bases and J by 4 bases; unmatched bases: 8. The CDR3 coding sequence is TGCAGCGTTGAAGATGTGATAGCGGGATTGTACAATGAGCAGTTCTTC. Translation: CSVEDVIAGLYNEQFF.

The chain links TRBV5-4 to TRBJ2-3; 11 positions agree with TRBD2. Trimming cost V 2 bases and J 9 bases; bases outside gene matches: 14. The CDR3 spans 17 residues. Germline V gene data show CDR1 as SGHNT and CDR2 as YYREEE (reference sequence). CDR3 residues: CASSFRLAGPGVETQYF. CDR3 coding DNA: TGTGCCAGCAGCTTTAGACTAGCGGGACCAGGGGTGGAGACGCAGTATTTT.

The V and J genes are TRBV7-8 and TRBJ2-3; perhaps TRBD2 as D (5 bases). The CDR3 totals 17 residues. Trimming stripped 3 bases from V and 2 bases from J, with 18 bases between. CDR1 is SGHVS and CDR2 is FQNEAQ in the germline V gene. DNA for the CDR3: TGTGCCAGCAGCTTCTCCGAGTGGGTGGGAGACACAGATACGCAGTATTTT. Translation: CASSFSEWVGDTDTQYF.

This chain links TRBV10-3 with TRBJ2-4; 7 nucleotides align to TRBD2. The CDR3 length is 12 residues. Germline values: CDR1 ENHRY, CDR2 SYGVKD. V lost 10 bases and J lost 8; bases outside the gene matches: 8. The chain's CDR3 is CATGLVGDIQYF. For the CDR3, the DNA is TGTGCCACCGGACTAGTTGGGGACATTCAGTACTTC.